This is a list of T cell receptor beta chains from one sample in a study of technical replicates of blood from a few donors. Measured with immunoSEQ multiplex PCR; TCRdb has only the in-frame clones, and not every one. The sample gives about 80,000 clones, approximately 83% of which show up once; 4.8% is in the top ten. The specimen was PBMCs. The receptors shown here come from a human donor in good health. Some clones in this sample may be carry-over from other donors' samples. The conserved cysteine and the conserved F or W are not part of the CDR3 here.

j_call,v_call,cdr3_aa
TRBJ1-5,TRBV19,ASRGPNQPQH
TRBJ2-3,TRBV10-3,AIRRTSEHTQY
TRBJ2-1,TRBV5-6,ASRLSGLAGKPSYNEQF
TRBJ1-2,TRBV7-2,ASSRQPGLTNYGYT
TRBJ1-1,TRBV4-2,ASSQLPARDSEAF
TRBJ1-2,TRBV18,ASSPGQAIYGYT
TRBJ1-1,TRBV10-2,ASSESGDLGGTEAF
TRBJ1-2,TRBV19,ATENVGQHYGYT
TRBJ1-1,TRBV2,ASSSGQGREAF
TRBJ2-7,TRBV11-3,ASSPGGGGRYEQY
TRBJ2-5,TRBV6-6,ASRLAGGAETQY
TRBJ1-3,TRBV7-9,ASSLVGSGDSGNTIY
TRBJ2-1,TRBV4-3,ASSQWLSEENEQF
TRBJ2-7,TRBV27,ASSLRGANYEQY
TRBJ2-4,TRBV27,ASSSTTVAKNIQY
TRBJ2-5,TRBV13,ASSLGDREETQY
TRBJ2-7,TRBV4-2,ASSQDRVFYEQY
TRBJ2-7,TRBV5-1,ASRPGATYEQY
TRBJ1-1,TRBV10-3,AISETMVQGALPDTEAF
TRBJ1-6,TRBV5-6,ASSPDRIGSPLH
TRBJ2-3,TRBV2,ASSPGTEKSGDTQY
TRBJ1-1,TRBV29-1,SVRRTGDLNTEAF
TRBJ2-1,TRBV7-7,ASSLLGAEYNEQF
TRBJ2-7,TRBV7-2,ASSLTGGRRSYEQY
TRBJ2-2,TRBV13,ASSPRGGLATGELF
TRBJ2-3,TRBV25-1,ASRPQGADTQY